These T cell receptor beta chains were read from a single sample in a study of blood T cell repertoires in COVID-19. Sequencing used immunoSEQ multiplex PCR; TCRdb keeps in-frame clones, though not all of them. This sample has 120,000 to 150,000 clones, with 80% to 90% found just once. Sample: peripheral blood. Receptors were obtained from a man over 45 who had recovered from COVID-19. CDR3s include the opening cysteine and the closing phenylalanine or tryptophan. A D gene is named only where the DNA matches it firmly. Only part of the rows carry a size: once, few, many, or a class if the clone is expanded.

v_gene: TRBV7-2
d_gene: TRBD2
j_gene: TRBJ2-7
abundance: .
CDR3nt: TGTGCCAGCAGCTTTAGCGGGCCAGGTAGCTCCTACGAGCAGTACTTC
CDR3aa: CASSFSGPGSSYEQYF

v_gene: TRBV2
d_gene: .
j_gene: TRBJ2-5
abundance: .
CDR3nt: TGTGCCAGCAGTGAGTTCAGGGGAGAGACCCAGTACTTC
CDR3aa: CASSEFRGETQYF

v_gene: TRBV3-1/TRBV3-2
d_gene: TRBD1
j_gene: TRBJ2-4
abundance: .
CDR3nt: TGTGCCAGCAGCCAAGTGACAGGGATCAAAAACATTCAGTACTTC
CDR3aa: CASSQVTGIKNIQYF

v_gene: TRBV15
d_gene: .
j_gene: TRBJ1-2
abundance: .
CDR3nt: TGTGCCACCAGCGGGGACTACGCTGGGAGTGGCTACACCTTC
CDR3aa: CATSGDYAGSGYTF

v_gene: TRBV6-5
d_gene: .
j_gene: TRBJ1-4
abundance: .
CDR3nt: TGTGCCAGCAGTTATGGAGGAAAACTGTTTTTT
CDR3aa: CASSYGGKLFF

v_gene: TRBV27
d_gene: .
j_gene: TRBJ1-2
abundance: .
CDR3nt: TGTGCCAGCAGTTCCGACAGTTACTATGGCTACACCTTC
CDR3aa: CASSSDSYYGYTF

v_gene: TRBV19
d_gene: TRBD1
j_gene: TRBJ2-1
abundance: .
CDR3nt: TGTGCCAGTAGTATAGGCCCGGGACAGGGGTCCACCCACGTCTACAATGAGCAGTTCTTC
CDR3aa: CASSIGPGQGSTHVYNEQFF

v_gene: TRBV5-1
d_gene: .
j_gene: TRBJ2-5
abundance: .
CDR3nt: TGCGCCAGCAGCTTGGGGGTAGCGCAAGAGACCCAGTACTTC
CDR3aa: CASSLGVAQETQYF

v_gene: TRBV7-6
d_gene: TRBD2
j_gene: TRBJ2-5
abundance: .
CDR3nt: TGTGCCAGCAGCCAGCTATTCGGGGAGGGAGAGACCCAGTACTTC
CDR3aa: CASSQLFGEGETQYF

v_gene: TRBV5-6
d_gene: .
j_gene: TRBJ2-4
abundance: .
CDR3nt: TGTGCCAGCAGCTTGGGCCGGAACATTCAGTACTTC
CDR3aa: CASSLGRNIQYF

v_gene: TRBV7-2
d_gene: TRBD1
j_gene: TRBJ1-6
abundance: .
CDR3nt: TGTGCCAGCAGCTCGACAGGGTCAACCTATAATTCACCCCTCCACTTT
CDR3aa: CASSSTGSTYNSPLHF

v_gene: TRBV11-1
d_gene: .
j_gene: TRBJ2-1
abundance: .
CDR3nt: TGTGCCAGCAGCCTGGGGGCTTACAATGAGCAGTTCTTC
CDR3aa: CASSLGAYNEQFF

v_gene: TRBV6-6
d_gene: TRBD1
j_gene: TRBJ1-2
abundance: .
CDR3nt: TGTGCCAGCACCGCCACCGACAGGGCCACGGACTATGGCTACACCTTC
CDR3aa: CASTATDRATDYGYTF

v_gene: TRBV27
d_gene: TRBD2
j_gene: TRBJ2-1
abundance: .
CDR3nt: TGTGCCAGCAAACTAGCGGGGGGGCTGCACAATGAGCAGTTCTTC
CDR3aa: CASKLAGGLHNEQFF

v_gene: TRBV30
d_gene: TRBD1
j_gene: TRBJ1-1
abundance: .
CDR3nt: TGTGCCTGGGACAGGGGGCCGGGGACTGAAGCTTTCTTT
CDR3aa: CAWDRGPGTEAFF

v_gene: TRBV7-2
d_gene: TRBD1
j_gene: TRBJ2-3
abundance: .
CDR3nt: TGTGCCAGCAGCTTCGGGGACAGGGGAGCAGATACGCAGTATTTT
CDR3aa: CASSFGDRGADTQYF

v_gene: TRBV9
d_gene: TRBD2
j_gene: TRBJ2-2
abundance: .
CDR3nt: TGTGCCAGCAGCGCGGCTTCTGGGACTAGCGGGGGGTACACCGGGGAGCTGTTTTTT
CDR3aa: CASSAASGTSGGYTGELFF

v_gene: TRBV13
d_gene: TRBD2
j_gene: TRBJ2-1
abundance: .
CDR3nt: TGTGCCAGCAGCAAATCTCCCGGGACTAGCGGGGACAATGAGCAGTTCTTC
CDR3aa: CASSKSPGTSGDNEQFF

v_gene: TRBV19
d_gene: .
j_gene: TRBJ1-6
abundance: .
CDR3nt: TGTGCCAGTAGTCCCCCCCGAACAGGGATTTCACCCCTCCACTTT
CDR3aa: CASSPPRTGISPLHF

v_gene: TRBV7-2
d_gene: TRBD2
j_gene: TRBJ2-7
abundance: .
CDR3nt: TGTGCCAGCAGCCCCGACTGGACTAGCGGGGGCAACGAGCAGTACTTC
CDR3aa: CASSPDWTSGGNEQYF

v_gene: TRBV3-1/TRBV3-2
d_gene: TRBD1
j_gene: TRBJ2-7
abundance: .
CDR3nt: TGTGCCAGCAGCCAAAGAGGGACAGGGGAAGAGCAGTACTTC
CDR3aa: CASSQRGTGEEQYF

v_gene: TRBV5-4
d_gene: TRBD2
j_gene: TRBJ2-1
abundance: .
CDR3nt: TGTGCCAGCAGCCGGGGGGACGACTACAATGAGCAGTTCTTC
CDR3aa: CASSRGDDYNEQFF

v_gene: TRBV11-2
d_gene: .
j_gene: TRBJ1-4
abundance: .
CDR3nt: TGTGCCAGCAGCCCGGACACTTGGGCTTTGAGGACTAATGAAAAACTGTTTTTT
CDR3aa: CASSPDTWALRTNEKLFF

v_gene: TRBV30
d_gene: .
j_gene: TRBJ1-2
abundance: .
CDR3nt: TGTGCCTGGACCACAGGGAACTATGGCTACACCTTC
CDR3aa: CAWTTGNYGYTF

v_gene: TRBV7-6
d_gene: .
j_gene: TRBJ2-7
abundance: .
CDR3nt: TGTGCCAGCAGCTCTCAGACAGGTTCCCCCTACGAGCAGTACTTC
CDR3aa: CASSSQTGSPYEQYF

v_gene: TRBV11-2
d_gene: .
j_gene: TRBJ1-5
abundance: once
CDR3nt: TGTGCCAGCAGCTTAGGGGTCGGGGTCGGTCAGCCCCAGCATTTT
CDR3aa: CASSLGVGVGQPQHF

v_gene: TRBV7-3
d_gene: TRBD1
j_gene: TRBJ1-5
abundance: .
CDR3nt: TGTGCCAGCAGCTCTCCGGAGGGGGCCGATCAGCCCCAGCATTTT
CDR3aa: CASSSPEGADQPQHF

v_gene: TRBV30
d_gene: .
j_gene: TRBJ1-3
abundance: few
CDR3nt: TGTGCCTGGAGTGTACAAGATTGGGGGTCCGGGAGCACCATATATTTT
CDR3aa: CAWSVQDWGSGSTIYF

v_gene: TRBV4-2
d_gene: TRBD2
j_gene: TRBJ2-3
abundance: .
CDR3nt: TGTGCCAGCAGCCAAGATGGGACTAATCTAGATACGCAGTATTTT
CDR3aa: CASSQDGTNLDTQYF

v_gene: TRBV7-2
d_gene: TRBD1
j_gene: TRBJ1-2
abundance: .
CDR3nt: TGTGCCAGCAGCTTAGCGCGGCAGGGGGGTGGCTACACCTTC
CDR3aa: CASSLARQGGGYTF

v_gene: TRBV6-2/TRBV6-3
d_gene: .
j_gene: TRBJ1-1
abundance: .
CDR3nt: TGTGCCAGCAGTTACTCGAAGAGCGGAAGTTGGACTGAAGCTTTCTTT
CDR3aa: CASSYSKSGSWTEAFF

v_gene: TRBV7-2
d_gene: TRBD2
j_gene: TRBJ2-3
abundance: .
CDR3nt: TGTGCCATTTTGGGGGGGACTAGCACAGATACGCAGTATTTT
CDR3aa: CAILGGTSTDTQYF

v_gene: TRBV18
d_gene: .
j_gene: TRBJ2-3
abundance: .
CDR3nt: TGTGCCAGCTCACCCTCGGATACGCAGTATTTT
CDR3aa: CASSPSDTQYF

v_gene: TRBV6-5
d_gene: .
j_gene: TRBJ1-3
abundance: once
CDR3nt: TGTGCCAGCCCCCGTGGCCTCTCTGGAAACACCATATATTTT
CDR3aa: CASPRGLSGNTIYF

v_gene: TRBV6-5
d_gene: TRBD1
j_gene: TRBJ2-7
abundance: .
CDR3nt: TGTGCCAGCAGTTACACGACAGGGTCCTACGAGCAGTACTTC
CDR3aa: CASSYTTGSYEQYF

v_gene: TRBV7-2
d_gene: .
j_gene: TRBJ2-7
abundance: once
CDR3nt: TGTGCCAGCAGCCCCCAATTGGGGCTCTACGAGCAGTACTTC
CDR3aa: CASSPQLGLYEQYF